The rows below give T cell receptor beta chains drawn from one sample of a study of long-term antiretroviral therapy in people with HIV. Sequencing used immunoSEQ multiplex PCR; TCRdb keeps in-frame clones, though not all of them. The sample includes some 30,000 clones, around 90% seen only once; the top ten take 3% to 4.5%. Sequencing used unsorted PBMCs, obtained 1.8 years after starting antiretroviral therapy. Source of these receptors: a woman aged 18-30 years with HIV. Both conserved end residues are part of each CDR3. The order of the fields is V gene, CDR3 length, D gene, J gene, CDR3 protein, CDR3 DNA. A D gene is named only where the DNA matches it firmly.

v_call: TRBV6-5; cdr3_length: 16; d_call: TRBD1; j_call: TRBJ1-6; cdr3_aa: CASSYSSYRGSSPLHF; cdr3_nt: TGTGCCAGCAGTTACTCGAGTTACAGGGGAAGTTCACCCCTCCACTTT
v_call: TRBV7-2; cdr3_length: 16; d_call: .; j_call: TRBJ1-5; cdr3_aa: CASSLAPEGINQPQHF; cdr3_nt: TGTGCCAGCAGCTTAGCCCCCGAGGGCATCAATCAGCCCCAGCATTTT
v_call: TRBV5-4; cdr3_length: 15; d_call: .; j_call: TRBJ2-3; cdr3_aa: CASSPGGQPVDTQYF; cdr3_nt: TGTGCCAGCAGCCCTGGGGGGCAACCGGTAGATACGCAGTATTTT
v_call: TRBV6-5; cdr3_length: 14; d_call: TRBD1; j_call: TRBJ2-1; cdr3_aa: CASSLGTGHNEQFF; cdr3_nt: TGTGCCAGCAGCCTGGGGACAGGGCACAATGAGCAGTTCTTC
v_call: TRBV7-2; cdr3_length: 17; d_call: .; j_call: TRBJ2-5; cdr3_aa: CASSLRTEPSYQETQYF; cdr3_nt: TGTGCCAGCAGCTTAAGAACTGAACCGAGCTACCAAGAGACCCAGTACTTC
v_call: TRBV19; cdr3_length: 13; d_call: .; j_call: TRBJ2-7; cdr3_aa: CASSPRGAYEQYF; cdr3_nt: TGTGCCAGTAGTCCAAGAGGGGCCTACGAGCAGTACTTC
v_call: TRBV7-2; cdr3_length: 13; d_call: .; j_call: TRBJ2-1; cdr3_aa: CASSSVNGFEQFF; cdr3_nt: TGTGCCAGCAGCTCGGTCAATGGTTTTGAGCAGTTCTTC
v_call: TRBV6-5; cdr3_length: 15; d_call: .; j_call: TRBJ2-7; cdr3_aa: CASSYGSSRTYEQYF; cdr3_nt: TGTGCCAGCAGTTACGGCAGTTCCCGGACCTACGAGCAGTACTTC
v_call: TRBV19; cdr3_length: 12; d_call: .; j_call: TRBJ2-3; cdr3_aa: CASSPLGDTQYF; cdr3_nt: TGTGCCAGTAGTCCCTTGGGAGATACGCAGTATTTT
v_call: TRBV11-3; cdr3_length: 13; d_call: .; j_call: TRBJ2-3; cdr3_aa: CASSSGGPDTQYF; cdr3_nt: TGTGCCAGCAGCTCAGGGGGGCCGGATACGCAGTATTTT
v_call: TRBV19; cdr3_length: 14; d_call: .; j_call: TRBJ2-2; cdr3_aa: CASSTLYSTGELFF; cdr3_nt: TGTGCCAGTAGTACCCTCTATTCCACCGGGGAGCTGTTTTTT